This T cell receptor beta chain was retrieved from a study of identifying expanded T cells in peripheral blood. Measured with immunoSEQ multiplex PCR; TCRdb has only the in-frame clones, and not every one. This sample has 95,000 to 100,000 clones, with approximately 88% found just once. Germline values: CDR1 MRHNA, CDR2 SNTAGT. The CDR3 length is 14 residues. V trimming: 3 bases; J trimming: 4 bases; junction bases outside the gene matches: 2. In this sample, this clone turned up a few times. The sequence came from a person aged 18 to 75 in good health. V is TRBV6-4 and J is TRBJ2-5, with 10 bases fitting TRBD2. The sample taken for sequencing was blood. DNA for the CDR3: TGTGCCAGCAGTGAGAGCGGGGGGGCAGAGACCCAGTACTTC. Amino acid sequence: CASSESGGAETQYF.